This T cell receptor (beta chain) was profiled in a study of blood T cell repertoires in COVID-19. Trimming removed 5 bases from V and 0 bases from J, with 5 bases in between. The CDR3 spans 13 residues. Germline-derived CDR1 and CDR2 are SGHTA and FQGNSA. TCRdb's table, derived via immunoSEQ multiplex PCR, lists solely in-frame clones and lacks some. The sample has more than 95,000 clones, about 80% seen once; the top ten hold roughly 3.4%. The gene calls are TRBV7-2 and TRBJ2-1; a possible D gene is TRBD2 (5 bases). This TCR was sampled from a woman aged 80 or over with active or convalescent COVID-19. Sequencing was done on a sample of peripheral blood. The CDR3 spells CASSGSSYNEQFF. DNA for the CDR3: TGTGCCAGCAGCGGGAGCTCCTACAATGAGCAGTTCTTC.